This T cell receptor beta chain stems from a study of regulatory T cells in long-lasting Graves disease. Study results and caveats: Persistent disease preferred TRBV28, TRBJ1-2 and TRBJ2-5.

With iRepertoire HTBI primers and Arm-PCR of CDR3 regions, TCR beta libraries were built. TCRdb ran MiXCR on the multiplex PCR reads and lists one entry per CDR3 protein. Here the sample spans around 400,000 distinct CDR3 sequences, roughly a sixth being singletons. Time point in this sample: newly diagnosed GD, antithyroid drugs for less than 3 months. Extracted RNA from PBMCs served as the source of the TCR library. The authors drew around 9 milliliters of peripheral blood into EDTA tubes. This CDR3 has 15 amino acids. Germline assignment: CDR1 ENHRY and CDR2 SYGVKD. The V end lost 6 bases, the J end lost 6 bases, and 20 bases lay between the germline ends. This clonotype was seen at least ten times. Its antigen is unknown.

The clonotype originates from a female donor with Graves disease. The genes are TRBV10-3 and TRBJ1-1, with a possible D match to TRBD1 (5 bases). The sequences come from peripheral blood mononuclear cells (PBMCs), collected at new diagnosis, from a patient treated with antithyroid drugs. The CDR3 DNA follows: TGTGCCATCAGGGCCGCGCGGGACGGGGACGCTGAAGCTTTCTTT. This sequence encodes CAIRAARDGDAEAFF.